This TCR beta chain was observed in a study of patients and donors after allogeneic stem cell transplantation. The length of the CDR3 is 14 residues. Germline lookup yields CDR1 SGHTA and CDR2 FQGNSA. V gave up 3 bases and J gave up 2 bases, with 10 bases separating them. TCRdb called the RT-PCR reads again in MiXCR, with one record for every CDR3 protein. Among 150,000 to 250,000 distinct CDR3 sequences listed, around two fifths were seen once. The receptor's source is a human donor who was either an allogeneic HSCT recipient or a stem cell or donor lymphocyte infusion donor (not recorded which). It is not recorded whose cells these are; they may come from a transplant donor. Sequenced sample: blood, either unsorted or a sorted T cell fraction (not recorded which). The V call is TRBV7-2, the J call TRBJ1-2; D is unresolved. The CDR3 DNA reads as TGTGCCAGCAGCTTCTTTCAGAACAACTATGGCTACACCTTC. Protein sequence: CASSFFQNNYGYTF.